This T cell receptor (beta chain) is drawn from a study of T cell clonotyping in hematopoietic cell transplantation. On the study more broadly: Cytoreduction preceded collection of pretransplant recipient samples. Whole-study findings and limits: Recipient TCR diversity dropped after transplant; expanded clonotypes rose from day 30 to 180. Without cell sorting, CD4 versus CD8 contributions remain unresolved.

Some clones are missing from TCRdb's copy, which holds only in-frame ones; the method was immunoSEQ multiplex PCR. The table includes roughly 34,000 clones, roughly 95% detected once. CDR3 length equals 11 residues. Trimming took off 5 bases at V and 8 bases at J, with 6 bases between the two ends. Looked up from germline, CDR1 is MNHEY and CDR2 is SVGAGI. About this clone: Its cognate antigen is unknown.

The sample's time point: recipient sample about 28 days before transplant, after cytoreduction. Blood collection times were about day -28 and days 30, 100, 180 posttransplant. This sequence originates from a man between 40 and 49 years old with chronic myeloid leukemia. Some clones in this sample may be carry-over from other donors' samples. This chain joins TRBV6-5 and TRBJ2-2; no reliable D call. Sequences were derived from peripheral blood mononuclear cells, sampled before stem cell transplant. The CDR3 region has the DNA TGTGCCAGCAGTAGTCCTGGGGAGCTGTTTTTT. Its protein is CASSSPGELFF.